Listed below are T cell receptor beta chains from one sample, sequenced in a study of blood T cell repertoires in COVID-19. The assay was immunoSEQ multiplex PCR, and TCRdb's table has in-frame clones only and misses some. The sample has under 200,000 clones; 85% are singletons. Sequenced sample: peripheral blood. The receptor set was obtained from a woman between 50 and 59 years old with COVID-19, enrolled during active disease. Both conserved end residues are part of each CDR3. A D gene is named only where the DNA matches it firmly. Clone size is given for some rows only: seen once, a few or many times, or a class if the clone is expanded.

d_call | clone_size | j_call | v_call | cdr3_nt | cdr3_aa
- | - | TRBJ2-5 | TRBV7-7 | TGTGCTAGCAGCTTAGGGCAGGTCCAAGAGACCCAGTACTTC | CASSLGQVQETQYF
- | - | TRBJ1-3 | TRBV3-1/TRBV3-2 | TGTGCCAGCAGCCCTGACATTGACGAGTACTCTGGAAACACCATATATTTT | CASSPDIDEYSGNTIYF
- | - | TRBJ2-5 | TRBV6-2/TRBV6-3 | TGTGCCAGCAGTTACGGCGGGACCCGACAGGAGACCCAGTACTTC | CASSYGGTRQETQYF
- | - | TRBJ2-1 | TRBV29-1 | TGCAGCGTTGAAGGCGCTCAGAGGGGGTTGTATGACAATGAGCAGTTCTTC | CSVEGAQRGLYDNEQFF
- | - | TRBJ1-5 | TRBV6-2/TRBV6-3 | TGTGCCAGCAGTTTTCGGGATAGCAATCAGCCCCAGCATTTT | CASSFRDSNQPQHF
- | - | TRBJ1-2 | TRBV6-1 | TGTGCCAGCAGTGAAGCCGGGACAATTTATGGCTACACCTTC | CASSEAGTIYGYTF
- | - | TRBJ1-2 | TRBV6-5 | TGTGCCAGCAGCCCCGTTACAGGAGGCTACACCTTC | CASSPVTGGYTF
TRBD1 | once | TRBJ1-5 | TRBV9 | TGTGCCAGCAGCCCGGACAGGGTGGGCAATCAGCCCCAGCATTTT | CASSPDRVGNQPQHF
- | - | TRBJ1-2 | TRBV11-2 | TGTGCCAGCAGCTTTTCCCCTTCGCATGAGGGCTACACCTTC | CASSFSPSHEGYTF
TRBD1 | - | TRBJ1-2 | TRBV3-1/TRBV3-2 | TGTGCCAGCAGCCAACGACAGGGGGGTGGCTACACCTTC | CASSQRQGGGYTF
- | once | TRBJ1-1 | TRBV29-1 | TGCAGCGTTGAAAGGAGTAGTGTGAACACTGAAGCTTTCTTT | CSVERSSVNTEAFF
TRBD1 | - | TRBJ1-2 | TRBV18 | TGTGCCAGCTCCTCGGACAGGGAGGTTGGTGGCTACACCTTC | CASSSDREVGGYTF
TRBD1 | - | TRBJ2-3 | TRBV27 | TGTGCCAGCAAAAGGGACAGCCCTACAGATACGCAGTATTTT | CASKRDSPTDTQYF
- | - | TRBJ2-1 | TRBV27 | TGTGCCAGCAGCGACAGCACCTACAATGAGCAGTTCTTC | CASSDSTYNEQFF
- | - | TRBJ2-3 | TRBV2 | TGTGCCAGCAGAACCGGCGGGGGCACAGATACGCAGTATTTT | CASRTGGGTDTQYF
- | few | TRBJ1-6 | TRBV5-1 | TGCGCCAGCAGCTTGGTCGGGACTAGATATAATTCACCCCTCCACTTT | CASSLVGTRYNSPLHF
- | - | TRBJ2-5 | TRBV4-2 | TGTGCCAGCAGCCAAGGGAGTACCATGGAGACCCAGTACTTC | CASSQGSTMETQYF
TRBD1 | - | TRBJ2-7 | TRBV27 | TGTGCCATTAAACGGACAGGGGTCTCCTACGAGCAGTACTTC | CAIKRTGVSYEQYF
- | - | TRBJ1-5 | TRBV7-9 | TGTGCCAGCAGCTCAGGACAGTTTAGCAATCAGCCCCAGCATTTT | CASSSGQFSNQPQHF
- | - | TRBJ2-5 | TRBV6-6 | TGTGCCAGCAGTCCCAGGGGCGGAGGCCAAGAGACCCAGTACTTC | CASSPRGGGQETQYF
- | - | TRBJ2-7 | TRBV7-9 | TGTGCCAGCAGCTTAGATAGTGGACAGATCTCCTACGAGCAGTACTTC | CASSLDSGQISYEQYF
TRBD1 | - | TRBJ2-7 | TRBV28 | TGTGCCAGCAGTTCAACCGGGACAGGGAAAGGCGAGCAGTACTTC | CASSSTGTGKGEQYF
TRBD1 | - | TRBJ1-1 | TRBV6-1 | TGTGCCAGCAGTGAGTTAGTCGGACAGGTAGGATCTCGGAACACTGAAGCTTTCTTT | CASSELVGQVGSRNTEAFF
TRBD1 | - | TRBJ2-5 | TRBV5-1 | TGCGCCAGCAGCCTAGGACAGGAAGAGACCCAGTACTTC | CASSLGQEETQYF
- | - | TRBJ1-6 | TRBV9 | TGTGCCAGCAGCGTAGGGCAGACAAATTCACCCCTCCACTTT | CASSVGQTNSPLHF
- | once | TRBJ1-2 | TRBV7-3 | TGTGCCAGCAGCTTAAACGGGGGAAGGGACGGCTACACCTTC | CASSLNGGRDGYTF
TRBD2 | - | TRBJ2-7 | TRBV11-3 | TGTGCCAGCAGCCCTAGCGGGGGGTCCTACGAGCAGTACTTC | CASSPSGGSYEQYF
TRBD1 | - | TRBJ2-6 | TRBV9 | TGTGCCAGCAGCGTTTCCGGGACAGGGGTAAGCTCTGGGGCCAACGTCCTGACTTTC | CASSVSGTGVSSGANVLTF
- | - | TRBJ2-2 | TRBV7-7 | TGTGCCAGCACCAAAAGTTCGGGGGCGAACACCGGGGAGCTGTTTTTT | CASTKSSGANTGELFF
TRBD1 | - | TRBJ1-1 | TRBV27 | TGTGCCAGCAGTTCTTGGACAGGGGGGAACACTGAAGCTTTCTTT | CASSSWTGGNTEAFF
- | - | TRBJ2-7 | TRBV12-3/TRBV12-4 | TGTGCCAGCAGTTCACAGGGTCCTACGAAGCAGTACTTC | CASSSQGPTKQYF
TRBD2 | - | TRBJ2-7 | TRBV15 | TGTGCCACCAGCAGAGACCATAGACTAGCGGGGGGGCGGGACAGCTCCTACGAGCAGTACTTC | CATSRDHRLAGGRDSSYEQYF
- | - | TRBJ1-6 | TRBV5-6 | TGTGCCAGCAGCTTGCGAAGAAGCAATTCACCCCTCCACTTT | CASSLRRSNSPLHF
TRBD1 | - | TRBJ1-2 | TRBV5-4 | TGTGCCAGCAGCTTGGCCAAAGTGGCAGGGGGAGGCTACACCTTC | CASSLAKVAGGGYTF
- | once | TRBJ2-1 | TRBV30 | TGTGCCTGGAGTGTACGGGGGGCCTCCTACAATGAGCAGTTCTTC | CAWSVRGASYNEQFF
- | once | TRBJ1-3 | TRBV18 | TGTGCCAGCTCCCCTCAGGGGCCTGGAAACACCATATATTTT | CASSPQGPGNTIYF
TRBD1 | - | TRBJ2-3 | TRBV18 | TGTGCCAGCTCACCGGCAGACAGGGTCTCGAATACGCAGTATTTT | CASSPADRVSNTQYF